The 25 T cell receptor beta chains listed next were all sequenced from one sample in a study of T cells in localized non-small cell lung cancer. The assay was immunoSEQ multiplex PCR, and TCRdb's table has in-frame clones only and misses some. The sample holds 30,000 or so clones; approximately 92% are singletons and the top ten take 2% to 2.5%. Sequencing used peripheral blood, obtained before any cancer treatment. These TCRs come from an older female donor with stage I lung adenocarcinoma.

V and J are TRBV5-5 and TRBJ1-1; D perhaps matches TRBD1 (6 bases). Germline CDR1 reads SGHKS; CDR2 reads YYEKEE (reference sequence). This CDR3 is 15 amino acids long. V lost 0 bases, J lost 6 bases, and 15 bases lay in between. CDR3 sequence (DNA): TGTGCCAGCAGCTTGGACATCGGGGGCGCGGCTGAAGCTTTCTTT. Its protein is CASSLDIGGAAEAFF.

This clone was counted once. The V and J genes are TRBV5-1 and TRBJ2-5, with a possible D match to TRBD1 (6 bases). Trimming took 4 bases from V and 5 from J, leaving 12 bases between them. The CDR3 totals 13 residues. From germline, CDR1 is SGHRS and CDR2 YFSETQ. CDR3 protein: CASSHRARETQYF. The CDR3 bases are TGCGCCAGCAGCCACAGGGCGCGGGAGACCCAGTACTTC.

The V and J genes are TRBV19 and TRBJ1-1; D ambiguous. Deletions cut 3 bases from V and 5 bases from J, with 10 bases between. The CDR3 is 13 residues long. Per germline, CDR1 LNHDA and CDR2 SQIVND (reference sequence). As DNA, the CDR3 is TGTGCCAGTAGTATTTGGGGAGCAACTGAAGCTTTCTTT. The encoded protein is CASSIWGATEAFF.

V and J are TRBV5-4 and TRBJ1-6; D unresolved. Germline CDR1 SGHNT, CDR2 YYREEE (reference sequence). The CDR3 covers 15 residues. Trimming stripped 0 bases from V and 6 bases from J, with 10 bases between. The CDR3: CASSLALEANSPLHF. CDR3 coding DNA: TGTGCCAGCAGCTTGGCTTTAGAAGCTAATTCACCCCTCCACTTT.

The genes are TRBV5-4 and TRBJ2-7; D may be TRBD1 (6 bases). This CDR3 is built from 12 residues. V gave up 4 bases and J gave up 5 bases, with 10 bases separating them. Per germline, CDR1 SGHNT and CDR2 YYREEE (reference sequence). The CDR3 region is CASSLQGHEQYF. CDR3 coding DNA: TGTGCCAGCAGCCTACAGGGACACGAGCAGTACTTC. The whole variable domain, filled in from reference TRBV5-4 and TRBJ2-7, reads ETGVTQSPTHLIKTRGQQVTLRCSSQSGHNTVSWYQQALGQGPQFIFQYYREEENGRGNFPPRFSGLQFPNYSSELNVNALELDDSALYLCASSLQGHEQYFGPGTRLTVT.

About this clone: The germline gene is not matched at one end of the junction; a read error may be the cause. The chain is built from TRBV4-3 and TRBJ2-7, with a weak D call TRBD2 (6 bases). The CDR3 length is 13 residues. The germline V gene has CDR1 LGHNA and CDR2 YSLEER. The CDR3 here is CASSQDRSGVLWF. CDR3 sequence (DNA): TGCGCCAGCAGCCAAGATCGGTCGGGGGTTCTTTGGTTC.

This chain connects TRBV6-5 to TRBJ1-3; 7 bases match TRBD1. The germline V gene has CDR1 MNHEY and CDR2 SVGAGI. This CDR3 has 14 residues. J gave up 4 bases and V 5 bases, and 5 bases lay outside the gene matches. The CDR3: CASSEYRGGNTIYF. The CDR3 DNA sequence: TGTGCCAGCAGTGAATACAGGGGCGGAAACACCATATATTTT.

This chain uses TRBV25-1 with TRBJ2-1; TRBD2 aligns across 11 bases. The germline gives CDR1 MGHDK, CDR2 SYGVNS. This CDR3 spans 14 amino acids. Trimming at V came to 6 bases and at J to 8 bases, leaving 6 bases not matched to a gene. This chain's CDR3 is CASRGSGGAYEQFF. CDR3 nucleotides: TGTGCCAGCAGGGGTAGCGGGGGGGCCTATGAGCAGTTCTTC.

This chain joins TRBV6-6 and TRBJ2-4; D gene ambiguous. There are 11 residues in the CDR3. Per the germline V gene, CDR1 is MNHNY and CDR2 is SVGAGI (reference sequence). V was pared by 6 bases and J by 8 bases, with 8 bases between. The CDR3 sequence: CASSYVDIQYF. CDR3 nucleotide sequence: TGTGCCAGCAGCTATGTGGACATTCAGTACTTC.

The gene calls are TRBV5-1 and TRBJ2-3; 8 bases line up with TRBD1. Germline V gene data show CDR1 as SGHRS and CDR2 as YFSETQ. The CDR3 loop spans 14 amino acids. Trimming cost V 4 bases and J 4 bases; bases outside gene matches: 5. The CDR3 spells CASSPGQVADTQYF. The DNA of the CDR3 is TGCGCCAGCAGCCCGGGACAGGTCGCAGATACGCAGTATTTT. The entire variable domain, with the rest obtained from reference TRBV5-1 and TRBJ2-3, is as follows: KAGVTQTPRYLIKTRGQQVTLSCSPISGHRSVSWYQQTPGQGLQFLFEYFSETQRNKGNFPGRFSGRQFSNSRSEMNVSTLELGDSALYLCASSPGQVADTQYFGPGTRLTVL.

The J gene is TRBJ2-5, the V gene TRBV28; D ambiguous. Per the germline V gene, CDR1 is MDHEN and CDR2 is SYDVKM. The CDR3 contains 14 residues. Trimming stripped 3 bases from V and 1 base from J, with 9 bases between. The CDR3 spells CASSLADRQETQYF. As DNA, the CDR3 is TGTGCCAGCAGTTTGGCAGATCGCCAAGAGACCCAGTACTTC.

On this clone: A junction boundary mismatches the germline segment, possibly from a read error. This sample also contains other DNA sequences that code for the same CDR3. This sequence joins TRBV10-3 and TRBJ2-3; 10 positions agree with TRBD2. From germline, CDR1 is ENHRY and CDR2 SYGVKD. The CDR3 contains 14 residues. CDR3 DNA: TGCGCCATCAGGGGACTAGCGCTCACAGATACGCAGTATTTT. The encoded protein is CAIRGLALTDTQYF.

This clone was observed once. The chain joins TRBV9 to TRBJ1-6; D call uncertain. Germline V lookup: CDR1 SGDLS, CDR2 YYNGEE. V dropped 3 bases and J dropped 4 bases, with 17 bases sitting between them. CDR3 length: 17 residues. The CDR3 loop is CASSGGGRAGYNSPLHF. The DNA for the CDR3 is TGTGCCAGCAGCGGAGGAGGGAGGGCAGGATATAATTCACCCCTCCACTTT.

V usage is TRBV6-5 and J usage is TRBJ1-5, with unresolved D. CDR1 and CDR2 from the germline V gene are MNHEY and SVGAGI. Trimming stripped 0 bases from V and 6 bases from J, with 6 bases between. The CDR3 totals 13 residues. CDR3 coding DNA: TGTGCCAGCAGTTACTCGATAGGTCAGCCCCAGCATTTT. The encoded protein is CASSYSIGQPQHF.

The chain has TRBV11-3 and TRBJ2-7, with unresolved D. This CDR3 spans 15 amino acids. Germline CDR1 is SGHNT and CDR2 is YENEEA. V was pared by 1 base and J by 2 bases, with 12 bases between. CDR3 DNA: TGTGCCAGCAGCTTAGCTTCCATCAACCCCTACGAGCAGTACTTC. This translates into CASSLASINPYEQYF.

The rearrangement joins TRBV5-1 to TRBJ2-7, with D possibly being TRBD1 (6 bases). Between the trimmed V and J ends, which lost 2 bases and 1 base, there was a span of 10 bases. CDR3 length equals 14 residues. CDR1 SGHRS and CDR2 YFSETQ come from the germline V gene. CDR3 DNA sequence: TGCGCCAGCAGCTTCGCAGGGGAGTCCTACGAGCAGTACTTC. It specifies CASSFAGESYEQYF.

The gene calls are TRBV7-2 and TRBJ1-5; D is unclear. The ends were cut back, 5 bases at V and 3 bases at J, with 5 bases in the middle. CDR1 is SGHTA and CDR2 is FQGNSA in the germline V gene. The CDR3 runs 12 residues. The CDR3 region has the DNA TGTGCCAGCAGCCTCTACAATCAGCCCCAGCATTTT. Amino acid sequence: CASSLYNQPQHF.

V gene TRBV5-1 combines with J gene TRBJ1-1, with D maybe TRBD1 (6 bases). Trimming left V 4 bases short and J 5 bases short, with 15 bases between. Per the germline V gene, CDR1 is SGHRS and CDR2 is YFSETQ. CDR3 length: 14 amino acids. DNA for the CDR3: TGCGCCAGCAGCCCACAGGGAGGGGTAACTGAAGCTTTCTTT. Amino acids: CASSPQGGVTEAFF.

The genes are TRBV5-4 and TRBJ2-1; 10 bases map to TRBD2. V trimming: 4 bases; J trimming: 6 bases; junction bases outside the gene matches: 4. The germline V gene encodes CDR1 SGHNT and CDR2 YYREEE (reference sequence). This CDR3 has 14 amino acids. CDR3 in amino acids: CASSVLAGPNEQFF. CDR3 nucleotides: TGTGCCAGCAGCGTACTAGCGGGACCCAATGAGCAGTTCTTC.

V usage is TRBV4-1 and J usage is TRBJ1-2, with D possibly TRBD1 on 5 matching bases. V lost 0 bases to trimming and J lost 10 bases, with 15 bases between them. Germline loops: CDR1 MGHRA, CDR2 YSYEKL. CDR3 length: 14 amino acids. CDR3 amino acids: CASSQERDSKIYTF. The CDR3 DNA reads TGCGCCAGCAGCCAAGAGCGGGACTCTAAGATCTACACCTTC.

This chain joins TRBV6-6 and TRBJ2-1; 13 bases agree with TRBD2. There are 16 residues in the CDR3. The V gene's germline CDR1 is MNHNY and CDR2 SVGAGI (reference sequence). Losses at the gene ends were 5 bases for V and 6 bases for J; bases not matched to a gene: 7. CDR3 DNA sequence: TGTGCCAGCAGTCGACCGACTAGCGGGGGGCCCAATGAGCAGTTCTTC. It yields the protein CASSRPTSGGPNEQFF.

This clone was counted a single time. The chain carries TRBV12-5 and TRBJ2-7; no definite D call. V was shortened by 7 bases and J by 3 bases, with 7 bases between the two germline ends. This CDR3 has 11 residues. Germline loops: CDR1 LGHNT, CDR2 FRNRAP. The CDR3 sequence is CASAKNYEQYF. The CDR3 bases are TGTGCTAGTGCAAAAAACTACGAGCAGTACTTC.

The rearrangement joins TRBV9 to TRBJ1-1; 7 bases match TRBD1. This CDR3 has 15 amino acids. After removal of 4 bases from V and 10 bases from J, the junction contained 16 bases not matched to a gene. Germline V lookup: CDR1 SGDLS, CDR2 YYNGEE. Written as DNA, the CDR3 is TGTGCCAGCAGCTCTTCAACCCTAACAGGGGTCGTAGCTTTCTTT. Its protein product is CASSSSTLTGVVAFF.

The chain couples TRBV7-2 to TRBJ2-1; 7 nucleotides agree with TRBD2. Trimming removed 6 bases from V and 3 bases from J; junction bases left unmatched: 8. The V gene's germline CDR1 is SGHTA and CDR2 FQGNSA. The CDR3 covers 15 residues. CDR3 sequence: CASRARGEIYNEQFF. The CDR3 DNA is TGTGCCAGCAGGGCTCGGGGGGAGATCTACAATGAGCAGTTCTTC.

The CDR3 sequence is CSVDPDRGNEQFF. DNA of the CDR3: TGCAGCGTTGATCCGGACAGGGGCAATGAGCAGTTCTTC. This rearrangement joins TRBV29-1 to TRBJ2-1; TRBD1 agrees at 9 bases. The V segment lost 3 bases and the J segment 6 bases; nucleotides outside the gene matches: 3. CDR3 length: 13 amino acids. Looked up from germline, CDR1 is SQVTM and CDR2 is ANQGSEA.